The clone carrying this T cell receptor beta chain was observed once. The repertoire was sequenced with immunoSEQ multiplex PCR; TCRdb's copy has only in-frame clones and lacks some. The data contain around 87,000 clones, around 94% of them singletons. This specimen belongs to a study of OX40 agonist ivuxolimab in advanced cancers. Across the study: Every patient in dose escalation had hepatocellular carcinoma, melanoma, renal cell or head and neck cancer.

The CDR3 runs to 15 residues. Trimming removed 5 bases from V and 1 base from J, with 15 bases in between. Germline V gene sequence: CDR1 SGHVS, CDR2 FNYEAQ. Here the sequenced sample was CD4+ or CD8+ T cells sorted from blood, taken in a trial of the OX40 agonist ivuxolimab. This clonotype was obtained from an adult with an advanced solid tumor such as melanoma, head and neck, liver or kidney cancer. The genes are TRBV7-6 and TRBJ2-7; D might be TRBD1 or TRBD2, each matching 6 bases. The DNA of the CDR3 is TGTGCCAGCAGCGGGGGCACGGGGGCGTCCTACGAGCAGTACTTC. Protein sequence: CASSGGTGASYEQYF.